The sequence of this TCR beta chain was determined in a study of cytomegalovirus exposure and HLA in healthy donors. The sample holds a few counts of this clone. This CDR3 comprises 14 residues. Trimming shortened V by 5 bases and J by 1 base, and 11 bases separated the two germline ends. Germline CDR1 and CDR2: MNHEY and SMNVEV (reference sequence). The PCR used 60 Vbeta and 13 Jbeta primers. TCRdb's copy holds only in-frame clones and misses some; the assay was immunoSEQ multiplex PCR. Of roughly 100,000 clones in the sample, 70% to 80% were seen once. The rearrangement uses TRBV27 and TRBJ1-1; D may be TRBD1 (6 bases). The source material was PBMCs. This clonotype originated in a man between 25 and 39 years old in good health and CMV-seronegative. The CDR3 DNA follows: TGTGCCAGCAGTATCAGGGGCGGGAACACTGAAGCTTTCTTT. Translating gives CASSIRGGNTEAFF.